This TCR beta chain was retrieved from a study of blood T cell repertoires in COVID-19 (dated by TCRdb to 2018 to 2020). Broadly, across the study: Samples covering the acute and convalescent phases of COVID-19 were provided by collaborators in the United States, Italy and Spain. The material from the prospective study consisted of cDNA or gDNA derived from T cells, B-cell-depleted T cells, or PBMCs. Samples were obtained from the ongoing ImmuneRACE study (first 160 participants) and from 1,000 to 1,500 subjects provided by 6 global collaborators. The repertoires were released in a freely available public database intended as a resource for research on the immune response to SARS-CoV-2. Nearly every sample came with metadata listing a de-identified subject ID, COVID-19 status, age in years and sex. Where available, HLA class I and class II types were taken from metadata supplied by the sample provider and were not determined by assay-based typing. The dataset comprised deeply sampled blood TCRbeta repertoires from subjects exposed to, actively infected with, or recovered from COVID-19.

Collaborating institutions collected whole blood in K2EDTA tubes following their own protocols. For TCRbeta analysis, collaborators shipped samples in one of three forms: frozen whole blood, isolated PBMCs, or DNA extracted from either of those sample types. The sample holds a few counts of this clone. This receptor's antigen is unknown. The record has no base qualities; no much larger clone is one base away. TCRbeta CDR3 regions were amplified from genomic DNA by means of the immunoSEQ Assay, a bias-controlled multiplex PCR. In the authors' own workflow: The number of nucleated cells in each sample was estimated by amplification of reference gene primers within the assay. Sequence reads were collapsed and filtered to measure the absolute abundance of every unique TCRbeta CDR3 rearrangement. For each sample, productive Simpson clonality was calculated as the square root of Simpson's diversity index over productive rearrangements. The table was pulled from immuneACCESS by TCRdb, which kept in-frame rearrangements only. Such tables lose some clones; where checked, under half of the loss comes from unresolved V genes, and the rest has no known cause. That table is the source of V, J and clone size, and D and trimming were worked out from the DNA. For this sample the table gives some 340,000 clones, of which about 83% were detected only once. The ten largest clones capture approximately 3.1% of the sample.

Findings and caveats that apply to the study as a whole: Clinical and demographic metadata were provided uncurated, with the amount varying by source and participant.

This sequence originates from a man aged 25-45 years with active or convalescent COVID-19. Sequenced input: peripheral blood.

The CDR3 here reads CASLRSGANVLTF. The nucleotide sequence reads TGTGCCAGCCTACGCTCTGGGGCCAACGTCCTGACTTTC. The chain uses TRBV9 and TRBJ2-6, with the D gene uncertain. Relative to germline, V is 7 bases shorter and J is 0 bases shorter, with 5 bases between their ends. The CDR3 runs 13 residues from the cysteine to the phenylalanine. The only DNA kept is the CDR3, 39 bases in frame from the first base. Reading the germline V gene gives CDR1 SGDLS and CDR2 YYNGEE.